Below, 19 T cell receptor beta chains from the same sample are listed, as sequenced in a study of tumor-infiltrating lymphocytes in primary liver carcinoma. TCR beta cDNA came from roughly 550 ng total RNA, primed with a constant-region primer. Library construction for TCR beta comprised three nested multiplex PCR rounds performed with slightly modified ARM-PCR. Amplification in the first two PCR rounds was performed using TRBV1-TRBV30 forward primers and a C-beta reverse primer for around 11 cycles each. TCRdb passed the multiplex PCR reads through MiXCR, listing each CDR3 protein once. The sample has 40,000 to 50,000 distinct CDR3 sequences, about 80% seen once. The source material, 20-30 mg of unsorted bulk tissue, was used to co-extract RNA and DNA. The sample consisted of liver tumor tissue from sampling region 3. Subset in this sample: tumor region T3, left-lateral pole. The receptors were sampled from a man aged 40-49 years with primary liver carcinoma and hepatitis B virus infection.

About this clonotype: At one end, the junction sequence differs from germline, possibly due to a read error. The chain has TRBV11-2 and TRBJ2-2; 8 nucleotides agree with TRBD2. CDR3 length: 17 residues. Germline CDR1 reads SGHAT; CDR2 reads FQNNGV. The CDR3: CTSSSLTGGRATGELFF. The CDR3 coding sequence is TGTACCAGTAGCTCTTTAACGGGGGGGAGGGCTACCGGGGAGCTGTTTTTT.

The V call is TRBV10-1, the J call TRBJ2-2; tentative D call: TRBD2 (6 bases). V gave up 3 bases and J gave up 10 bases, with 18 bases separating them. The CDR3 spans 15 residues. Germline CDR1 and CDR2: WNHNN and SYGVQD (reference sequence). The CDR3 is CASSEGGTNTEELFF. CDR3 nucleotides: TGCGCCAGCAGTGAAGGCGGGACGAACACAGAGGAGCTGTTTTTT.

For this clonotype: A much larger clonotype is one base distant, so this may be a read error. The chain employs TRBV28 and TRBJ2-7, with D uncertain. The germline gives CDR1 MDHEN, CDR2 SYDVKM. This CDR3 is built from 14 residues. Trimming left V 2 bases short and J 0 bases short, with 8 bases between. The CDR3 region is CASSLLESSYEQYF. The DNA for the CDR3 is TGTGCCAGCAGTTTACTGGAGAGCTCCTACGAGCAGTACTTC.

CDR3 region: CAISERAGDWKQYF. CDR3 in DNA: TGTGCCATCAGTGAACGGGCAGGGGACTGGAAGCAGTACTTC. V usage is TRBV10-3 and J usage is TRBJ2-7, with D perhaps matching TRBD1 or TRBD2 (6 bases each). Trimming stripped 3 bases from V and 8 bases from J, with 17 bases between. The germline gives CDR1 ENHRY, CDR2 SYGVKD. CDR3 length: 14 amino acids.

This clonotype rates as medium-sized. This rearrangement joins TRBV4-1 to TRBJ2-2; D uncertain. Germline V gene data show CDR1 as MGHRA and CDR2 as YSYEKL. V lost 0 bases, J lost 6 bases, and 8 bases lay in between. This CDR3 comprises 14 residues. CDR3 DNA: TGCGCCAGCAGCCAAGACAGTGGGGCCGGGGAGCTGTTTTTT. Amino acids: CASSQDSGAGELFF.

With respect to this clonotype: This may arise from a read error, as a much more abundant clone is one base away. This chain uses TRBV28 with TRBJ2-1; TRBD1 matches 7 bases. The germline V gene encodes CDR1 MDHEN and CDR2 SYDVKM. This CDR3 spans 13 amino acids. The CDR3 DNA reads as TGTGTCAGCAGTGCCACAGGGGACAATGAGCAGTTCTTC. Its translation: CVSSATGDNEQFF.

Regarding this clonotype: At one boundary the junction diverges from the germline segment, which might be a read error. The chain recombines TRBV2 with TRBJ1-2; D gene ambiguous. The germline CDR1 and CDR2 sequences are SNHLY and FYNNEI. The CDR3 is made up of 17 amino acids. The CDR3 sequence: CVSSLPSLRHPGYGYTF. CDR3 DNA: TGTGTCAGCAGCCTCCCCTCCCTGAGACACCCTGGCTATGGCTACACCTTC.

This clonotype was seen at least ten times. The chain joins TRBV6-5 to TRBJ2-2; D may be TRBD1 (6 bases). This CDR3 region has 15 residues. CDR1 and CDR2 from the germline V gene are MNHEY and SVGAGI. V was pared by 9 bases and J by 0 bases, with 14 bases between. DNA of the CDR3: TGTGCCAGTAAACAGGGTACCACGAACACCGGGGAGCTGTTTTTT. This codes for CASKQGTTNTGELFF.

This clonotype showed up just once. V gene TRBV18 combines with J gene TRBJ1-5; the D gene is possibly TRBD1 (6 bases). Germline V gives CDR1 KGHSH, CDR2 LQKENI. Trimming left V 3 bases short and J 3 bases short, with 12 bases between. The CDR3 is made up of 15 amino acids. Here the CDR3 reads CASSPGTFANQPQHF. In nucleotides, the CDR3 is TGTGCCAGCTCACCGGGGACATTTGCCAATCAGCCCCAGCATTTT.

The chain employs TRBV2 and TRBJ2-1; no clear D gene. The germline CDR1 and CDR2 sequences are SNHLY and FYNNEI. Trimming stripped 7 bases from V and 1 base from J, with 14 bases between. The CDR3 spans 15 residues. Here the CDR3 reads CASIEEYLSYNEQFF. The CDR3 coding sequence is TGTGCCAGCATTGAGGAGTATCTATCCTACAATGAGCAGTTCTTC.

Notes on this clonotype: The final CDR3 position lacks the conserved phenylalanine or tryptophan, pointing to a likely read error. The rearrangement uses TRBV11-2 and TRBJ1-1; D is undetermined. Germline-derived CDR1 and CDR2 are SGHAT and FQNNGV. The CDR3 covers 15 residues. CDR3 loop: CAGSLAGSPNTEAFL. In DNA, the CDR3 is TGTGCCGGCAGCTTAGCAGGATCCCCGAACACCGAAGCTTTCCTT.

Worth noting for this clonotype: This may be a read error: a much more frequent sequence differs by one nucleotide. The rearrangement joins TRBV7-9 to TRBJ2-3; D unresolved. The CDR3 is made up of 13 amino acids. CDR1 is SEHNR, CDR2 FQNEAQ, per germline (reference sequence). The CDR3 loop reads CASSLGRKDTHYF. The CDR3 region has the DNA TGTGCCAGCAGCTTAGGGAGAAAAGATACGCATTATTTT. Looking up the rest from reference TRBV7-9 and TRBJ2-3 gives the full variable domain: DTGVSQNPRHKITKRGQNVTFRCDPISEHNRLYWYRQTLGQGPEFLTYFQNEAQLEKSRLLSDRFSAERPKGSFSTLEIQRTEQGDSAMYLCASSLGRKDTHYFGPGTRLTVL.

With respect to this clonotype: One junction end does not reproduce the germline sequence, and a read error may be involved. This chain connects TRBV5-6 to TRBJ2-3; TRBD2 matches 9 bases. The CDR3 length is 17 residues. Germline CDR1 and CDR2: SGHDT and YYEEEE. The CDR3 loop is CVSSSRGLAGITDTRYF. The DNA of the CDR3 is TGTGTCAGCAGCTCGAGGGGACTAGCAGGTATCACAGATACGCGGTATTTT.

On this clonotype itself: This likely comes from a read error, as the CDR3 has no conserved phenylalanine or tryptophan at its end. This chain connects TRBV11-2 to TRBJ2-3; a weak D match, TRBD1 (5 bases). The CDR3 has 14 amino acids. The germline gives CDR1 SGHAT, CDR2 FQNNGV. CDR3 in amino acids: CAGSPDSYADTQYL. CDR3 nucleotides: TGTGCCGGCAGCCCCGACAGCTACGCGGATACGCAGTATCTT.

V usage is TRBV11-2 and J usage is TRBJ2-2; D may be TRBD2 (5 bases). CDR1 SGHAT and CDR2 FQNNGV come from the germline V gene. The CDR3 extends over 16 amino acids. Trimming left V 3 bases short and J 5 bases short, with 16 bases between. CDR3 amino acids: CASSLVALALTGELFF. In DNA, the CDR3 is TGTGCCAGCAGCTTGGTGGCGCTAGCTTTAACCGGGGAGCTGTTTTTT.

Details on this clonotype: The CDR3 does not end in the conserved phenylalanine or tryptophan, so this is likely a read error. Written as DNA, the CDR3 is TGTGCCACCGGGAGAAGGCGTTTAAGAAGCGACACTGAAGCTTTCCTT. This codes for CATGRRRLRSDTEAFL. The chain joins TRBV6-5 to TRBJ1-1; D is uncertain. The V end lost 10 bases, the J end lost 3 bases, and 24 bases lay between the germline ends. The CDR3 loop spans 16 amino acids. Germline assignment: CDR1 MNHEY and CDR2 SVGAGI.

In the case of this clonotype: At one end, the junction sequence differs from germline, possibly due to a read error. The J gene is TRBJ2-1, the V gene TRBV6-6; maybe TRBD1 (6 bases). The CDR3 is 15 residues long. CDR1 is MNHNY and CDR2 is SVGAGI in the germline V gene (reference sequence). CDR3 sequence (DNA): TGTACCAGCAGTTTGGACCTACAGGGTTACAACGAGCAGTTCTTC. Its protein product is CTSSLDLQGYNEQFF.

Concerning this clonotype itself: The junction shows a germline mismatch at one end, possibly a read error. The chain recombines TRBV29-1 with TRBJ1-1; D call uncertain. The CDR3 covers 12 residues. Germline loops: CDR1 SQVTM, CDR2 ANQGSEA. Written as DNA, the CDR3 is TGCATCGTTGAAGGCATGCACACTGAAGCTTTCTTT. The encoded protein is CIVEGMHTEAFF.

Comments on this clonotype: One end of the junction varies from germline; a read error may be responsible. The chain is built from TRBV6-2 or TRBV6-3 and TRBJ2-3, with no clear D. Germline lookup yields CDR1 MNHEY and CDR2 SVGEGT. This CDR3 is built from 12 residues. In nucleotides, the CDR3 is TGTGCCGGCAGTTTACTCGTGGATACGCACTATTTT. Translation: CAGSLLVDTHYF.